The TCR beta chain described here comes from a study of graft-versus-host responses after intestinal transplantation. The CDR3 contains 15 residues. V lost 5 bases and J lost 9; bases outside the gene matches: 9. Per the germline V gene, CDR1 is SGHRS and CDR2 is YFSETQ. For this clone: Its antigen is still unknown.

Method: immunoSEQ multiplex PCR; TCRdb's copy keeps in-frame clones and lacks some. The sample gives fewer than 150,000 clones, around 94% of which show up once; 0.16% is in the top ten. The chain has TRBV5-1 and TRBJ1-6; 9 nucleotides line up with TRBD1. This sequence originates from a human donor who received an intestinal transplant. Sequenced material: unstimulated CD4+ T cells sorted from spleen or lymph node cells, taken before intestinal transplant. CDR3 coding DNA: TGCGCCAGCAGACAACGGACAGGGGAAGGTTCACCCCTCCACTTT. This sequence encodes CASRQRTGEGSPLHF.